This TCR beta chain originates from a study of T cells after posttransplantation cyclophosphamide. Per germline, CDR1 MNHEY and CDR2 SVGAGI. Trimming took 0 bases from V and 3 from J, leaving 9 bases between them. The CDR3 spans 15 residues. Some clones are missing from TCRdb's copy, which holds only in-frame ones; the method was immunoSEQ multiplex PCR. This record lists approximately 39,000 clones, none seen once only, and the top ten clones contain about 1.2%. In its sample, this clone was seen many times. What it binds is unknown. General observations from the study: Recipient CMV seropositivity and CMV reactivation strongly tracked TRB clonality.

The receptor comes from a girl aged 10 to 17 in good health, CMV-negative, and a related stem cell transplant donor. Sequencing was carried out using PBMCs. The genes are TRBV6-5 and TRBJ1-3; D ambiguous. The CDR3 region is CASSYSSGIGNTIYF. CDR3 sequence (DNA): TGTGCCAGCAGTTACTCATCCGGGATTGGAAACACCATATATTTT.